The subject of this entry is one TCR beta chain. This clone was counted between two and nine times. Its antigen remains unidentified. The input lacks base qualities; no much larger clone sits a single base away. The CDR3 regions of human TCRbeta chains were subjected to immunosequencing. Concerning the study's data processing: TCRs in the repertoires were matched against a reference library of SARS-CoV-2-specific TCRs that had been generated with the MIRA antigen-specificity platform. Breadth meant the fraction of unique TCRs that were SARS-CoV-2-associated, whereas depth meant the fraction of total T cells that were SARS-CoV-2-associated. Using the MIRA data, each spike-specific TCR was assigned both to the spike region to which the TCR was reactive and to a CD4 or CD8 class. Log10-transformed breadth and depth values were compared by one-way ANOVA with Sidak's multiple comparisons tests. This immuneACCESS table, as held by TCRdb, lists in-frame sequences with V and J called but not all clones. Of the missing ones, under half trace to an unresolved V gene in checked studies; the others have no known cause. Clone size and the V and J calls come from that table; the DNA yielded D and trimming. Here the sample has more than 150,000 clones; 90% occur a single time. 1.5% to 2% of the sample comes from the top ten.

The data were obtained in a study of T cell responses to AZD1222 COVID-19 vaccine (dated by TCRdb to 2020 to 2022). Regarding the study in general: AZD1222 recipients given second doses at about 4 weeks or at about 12 weeks were pooled, since spike-specific TCR depth and breadth were not found to differ between the two schedules. Trial participants were enrolled into age subgroups of 18-55, 56-69 and 70-plus years, which contained around 150, 29 and 61 TCR-sequenced participants, respectively. A total of more than 230 trial participants underwent TCR sequencing, of whom about 210 received two doses of AZD1222 and some 25 received two doses of the MenACWY control vaccine. Findings and caveats that apply to the study as a whole: Participants were mostly white British and included more females than males, and it was suggested by the authors that clonal diversity may have been underestimated. No day 14 peak-response samples were available, so repertoires were characterized only after the peak T cell response. The 56-69-year group was small, and its depth increase did not reach significance, likely because of low power. Conclusions about previously exposed vaccinees are limited, since just five or six AZD1222 recipients were seropositive for SARS-CoV-2 at baseline. After two AZD1222 doses, spike-specific TCR breadth and depth were significantly higher than at day 0 and than in MenACWY recipients. Reportedly, almost half of the unique spike-specific TCRs recognized epitopes lying outside the regions that are mutated in the B.1.351 and B.1.1.7 variants. The whole spike protein was spanned by vaccine-associated CD4 TCRs, and dominant responses were seen in regions 160-218 and 743-854.

Per the publication, the time point label means: baseline before first vaccination. Vaccinee samples were obtained from the UK trials COV001 and COV002, which included a single-blind randomized controlled phase 2/3 trial of AZD1222 (ChAdOx1 nCoV-19) in healthy adults. For TCRbeta chain sequencing, PBMC samples from trial participants were taken at day 0 and at day 28 after the second dose. From a lookup of the germline V gene, CDR1 and CDR2 are SGHTA and FQGNSA. V sheds 2 bases and J sheds 0 bases, leaving 8 bases between their ends. Its CDR3 holds 15 amino acids, cysteine through phenylalanine. The sequence is cut down to CDR3 DNA, 45 bases in frame from base 1.

The sequence links TRBV7-2 to TRBJ1-5; no D gene call is confident. This receptor was obtained from an adult in good health. The specimen comprised peripheral blood, sampled on day 0 of AZD1222 vaccination. CDR3 region: CASSLLVVSNQPQHF. Read as DNA, the sequence is TGTGCCAGCAGCTTACTCGTAGTTAGCAATCAGCCCCAGCATTTT.